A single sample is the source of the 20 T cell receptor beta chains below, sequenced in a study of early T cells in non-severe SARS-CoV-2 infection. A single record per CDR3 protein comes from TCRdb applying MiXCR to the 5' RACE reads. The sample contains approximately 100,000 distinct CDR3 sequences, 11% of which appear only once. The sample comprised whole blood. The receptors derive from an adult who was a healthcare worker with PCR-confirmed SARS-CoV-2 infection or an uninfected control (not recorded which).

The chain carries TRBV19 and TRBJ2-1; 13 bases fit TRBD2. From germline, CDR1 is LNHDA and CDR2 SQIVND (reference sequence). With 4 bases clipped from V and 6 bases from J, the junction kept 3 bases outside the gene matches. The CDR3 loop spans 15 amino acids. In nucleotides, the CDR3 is TGTGCCAGTAGTACGGGACTAGCGGGGAGCAATGAGCAGTTCTTC. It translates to CASSTGLAGSNEQFF. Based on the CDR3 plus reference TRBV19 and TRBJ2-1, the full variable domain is DGGITQSPKYLFRKEGQNVTLSCEQNLNHDAMYWYRQDPGQGLRLIYYSQIVNDFQKGDIAEGYSVSREKKESFPLTVTSAQKNPTAFYLCASSTGLAGSNEQFFGPGTRLTVL.

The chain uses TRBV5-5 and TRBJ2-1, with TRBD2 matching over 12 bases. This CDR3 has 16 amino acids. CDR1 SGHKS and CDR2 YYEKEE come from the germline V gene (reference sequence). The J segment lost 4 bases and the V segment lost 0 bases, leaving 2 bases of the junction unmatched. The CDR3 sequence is CASSLGLAGVYNEQFF. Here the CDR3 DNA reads TGTGCCAGCAGCTTGGGACTAGCGGGAGTTTACAATGAGCAGTTCTTC. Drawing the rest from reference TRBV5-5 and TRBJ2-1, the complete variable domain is DAGVTQSPTHLIKTRGQQVTLRCSPISGHKSVSWYQQVLGQGPQFIFQYYEKEERGRGNFPDRFSARQFPNYSSELNVNALLLGDSALYLCASSLGLAGVYNEQFFGPGTRLTVL.

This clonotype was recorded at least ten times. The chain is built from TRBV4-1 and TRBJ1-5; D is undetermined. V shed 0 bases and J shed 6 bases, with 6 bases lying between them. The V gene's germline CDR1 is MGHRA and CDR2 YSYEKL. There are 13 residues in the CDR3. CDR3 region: CASSQDLAQPQHF. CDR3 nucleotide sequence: TGCGCCAGCAGCCAAGATCTGGCTCAGCCCCAGCATTTT.

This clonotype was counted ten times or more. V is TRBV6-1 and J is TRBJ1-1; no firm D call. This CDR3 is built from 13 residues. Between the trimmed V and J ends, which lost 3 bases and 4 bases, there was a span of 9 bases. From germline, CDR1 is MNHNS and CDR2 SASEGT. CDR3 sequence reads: CASSDWSLTEAFF. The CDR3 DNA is TGTGCCAGCAGTGATTGGTCACTCACTGAAGCTTTCTTT.

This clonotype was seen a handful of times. The CDR3 sequence: CASSESGGPYEQYF. The CDR3 DNA reads as TGTGCCAGCAGTGAGTCAGGGGGCCCCTACGAGCAGTACTTC. This chain links TRBV6-1 with TRBJ2-7, with 8 bases fitting TRBD1. J lost 2 bases, V lost 3 bases, and 3 bases had no gene match. Per the germline V gene, CDR1 is MNHNS and CDR2 is SASEGT. The CDR3 spans 14 residues.

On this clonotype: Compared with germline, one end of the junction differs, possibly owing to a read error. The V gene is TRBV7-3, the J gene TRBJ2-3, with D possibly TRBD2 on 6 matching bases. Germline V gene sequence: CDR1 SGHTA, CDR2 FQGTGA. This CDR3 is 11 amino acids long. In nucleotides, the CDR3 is TGTGCCAGCAGCTTAGGCGGGAACATGAATTTT. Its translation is CASSLGGNMNF.

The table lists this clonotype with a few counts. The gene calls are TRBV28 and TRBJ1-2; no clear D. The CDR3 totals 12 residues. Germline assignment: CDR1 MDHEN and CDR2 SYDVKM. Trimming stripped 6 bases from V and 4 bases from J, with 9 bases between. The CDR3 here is CASRPLGYGYTF. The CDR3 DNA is TGTGCCAGCAGACCCCTTGGCTATGGCTACACCTTC.

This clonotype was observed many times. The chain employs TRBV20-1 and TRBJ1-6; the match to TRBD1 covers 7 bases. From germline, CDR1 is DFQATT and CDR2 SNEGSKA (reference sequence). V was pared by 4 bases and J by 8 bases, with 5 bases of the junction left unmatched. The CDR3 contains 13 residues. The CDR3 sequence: CSAIEGGDSPLHF. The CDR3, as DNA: TGCAGTGCTATTGAAGGGGGCGATTCACCCCTCCACTTT.

CDR3: CASSFHTEAFF. Here the CDR3 DNA reads TGTGCCAGCAGCTTTCACACTGAAGCTTTCTTT. The rearrangement links TRBV11-2 to TRBJ1-1, with D uncertain. The CDR3 spans 11 residues. The V gene lost 3 bases and the J gene lost 3 bases, with 2 bases spanning the gap. Germline V gene data show CDR1 as SGHAT and CDR2 as FQNNGV.

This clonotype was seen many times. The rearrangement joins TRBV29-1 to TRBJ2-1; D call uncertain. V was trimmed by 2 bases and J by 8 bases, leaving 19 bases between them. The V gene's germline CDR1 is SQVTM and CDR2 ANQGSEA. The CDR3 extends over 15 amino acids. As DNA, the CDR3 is TGCAGCGTTGAAATCGCCTTTCACATTGGGGATGAGCAGTTCTTC. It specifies CSVEIAFHIGDEQFF.

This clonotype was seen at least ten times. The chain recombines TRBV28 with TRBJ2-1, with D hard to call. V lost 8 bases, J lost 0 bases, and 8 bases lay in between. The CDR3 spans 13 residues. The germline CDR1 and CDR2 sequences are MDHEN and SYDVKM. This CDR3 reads CASGTVSYNEQFF. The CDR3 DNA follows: TGTGCCAGCGGAACTGTCTCCTACAATGAGCAGTTCTTC.

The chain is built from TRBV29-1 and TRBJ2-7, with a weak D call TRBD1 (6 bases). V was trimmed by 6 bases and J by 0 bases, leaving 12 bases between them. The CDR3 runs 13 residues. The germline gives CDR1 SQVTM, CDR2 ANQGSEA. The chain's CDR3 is CSVSTGYSYEQYF. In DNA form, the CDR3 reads TGCAGCGTCTCGACAGGCTACTCCTACGAGCAGTACTTC.

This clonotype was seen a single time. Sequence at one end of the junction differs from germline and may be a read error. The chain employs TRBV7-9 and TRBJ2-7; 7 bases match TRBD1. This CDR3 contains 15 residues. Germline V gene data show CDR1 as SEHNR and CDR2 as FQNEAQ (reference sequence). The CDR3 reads CANSPADRASYEQYF. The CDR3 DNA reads TGTGCCAACAGCCCGGCCGACAGGGCATCCTACGAGCAGTACTTC.

The DNA for the CDR3 is TGTGCCAGCAGTCTCGGACAGCAAGAGACCCAGTACTTC. This codes for CASSLGQQETQYF. This chain links TRBV12-3 or TRBV12-4 with TRBJ2-5; D is possibly TRBD1 (6 bases). Trimming pared 5 bases from V and 2 bases from J, leaving 9 bases between. CDR3 length: 13 amino acids.

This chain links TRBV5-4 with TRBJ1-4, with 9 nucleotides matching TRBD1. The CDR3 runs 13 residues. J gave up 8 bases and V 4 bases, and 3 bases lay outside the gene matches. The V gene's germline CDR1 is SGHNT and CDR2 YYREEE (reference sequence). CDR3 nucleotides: TGTGCCAGCAGCCTGACAGGGGGGGAAAAACTGTTTTTT. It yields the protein CASSLTGGEKLFF.

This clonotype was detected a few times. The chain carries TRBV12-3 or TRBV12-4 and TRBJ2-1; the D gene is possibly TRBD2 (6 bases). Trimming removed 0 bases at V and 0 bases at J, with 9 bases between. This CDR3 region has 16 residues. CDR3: CASSLAGGLSYNEQFF. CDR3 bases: TGTGCCAGCAGTTTAGCGGGAGGCCTCTCCTACAATGAGCAGTTCTTC.

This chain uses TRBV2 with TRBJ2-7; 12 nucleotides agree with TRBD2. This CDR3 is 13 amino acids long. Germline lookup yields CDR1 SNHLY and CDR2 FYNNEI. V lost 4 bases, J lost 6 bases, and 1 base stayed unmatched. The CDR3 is CASSGTSGTEQYF. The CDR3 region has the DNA TGTGCCAGCAGTGGGACTAGCGGGACCGAGCAGTACTTC.

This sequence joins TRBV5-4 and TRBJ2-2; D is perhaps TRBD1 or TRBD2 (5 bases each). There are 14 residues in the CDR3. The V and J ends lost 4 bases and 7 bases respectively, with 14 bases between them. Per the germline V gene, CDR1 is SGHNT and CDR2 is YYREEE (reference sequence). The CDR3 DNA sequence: TGTGCCAGCAGCCGGGACCCCTTTGACGGGGAGCTGTTTTTT. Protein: CASSRDPFDGELFF.

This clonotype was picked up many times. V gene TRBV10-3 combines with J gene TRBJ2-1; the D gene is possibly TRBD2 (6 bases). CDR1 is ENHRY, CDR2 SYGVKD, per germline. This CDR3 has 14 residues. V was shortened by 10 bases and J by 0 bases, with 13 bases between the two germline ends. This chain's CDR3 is CATQAGGSYNEQFF. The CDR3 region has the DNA TGTGCCACCCAAGCGGGCGGCTCCTACAATGAGCAGTTCTTC.

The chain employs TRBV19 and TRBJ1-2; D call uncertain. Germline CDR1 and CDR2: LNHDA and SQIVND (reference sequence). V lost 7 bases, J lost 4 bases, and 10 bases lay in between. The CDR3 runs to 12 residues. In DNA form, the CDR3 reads TGTGCCAGTAAGACCGGGGTCTATGGCTACACCTTC. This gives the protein CASKTGVYGYTF.